The 15 T cell receptor beta chains listed next were all sequenced from one sample in a study of blood T cell repertoires in COVID-19. TCRdb's table, derived via immunoSEQ multiplex PCR, lists solely in-frame clones and lacks some. The sample records 200,000 to 250,000 clones, about 90% being singletons. The sequenced material came from peripheral blood. The receptor set was obtained from a woman younger than 45 who had recovered from COVID-19.

The chain recombines TRBV27 with TRBJ1-2; the D is unclear. The germline V gene has CDR1 MNHEY and CDR2 SMNVEV (reference sequence). Trimming shortened V by 5 bases and J by 4 bases, and 17 bases separated the two germline ends. The CDR3 has 15 amino acids. The CDR3: CASSLTRNLAYGYTF. CDR3 nucleotide sequence: TGTGCCAGCAGTCTCACGAGGAACCTTGCCTATGGCTACACCTTC.

The V and J genes are TRBV7-9 and TRBJ1-6, with D perhaps TRBD1 (6 bases). Germline CDR1 reads SEHNR; CDR2 reads FQNEAQ (reference sequence). V was pared by 5 bases and J by 7 bases, with 18 bases between. This CDR3 is 16 amino acids long. The CDR3 coding sequence is TGTGCCAGCAGCCCTAGCACAGGGATTGGAAATTCACCCCTCCACTTT. This translates into CASSPSTGIGNSPLHF.

The CDR3 DNA is TGTGCCAGCAGCGTAGCGGTGGAGTACGAGCAGTACTTC. Protein sequence: CASSVAVEYEQYF. The chain uses TRBV9 and TRBJ2-7, with D uncertain. The CDR3 has 13 amino acids. V lost 0 bases, J lost 4 bases, and 8 bases lay in between. Germline V CDR1 and CDR2: SGDLS, YYNGEE. Full variable domain (missing parts from reference TRBV9 and TRBJ2-7): DSGVTQTPKHLITATGQRVTLRCSPRSGDLSVYWYQQSLDQGLQFLIQYYNGEERAKGNILERFSAQQFPDLHSELNLSSLELGDSALYFCASSVAVEYEQYFGPGTRLTVT.

V usage is TRBV15 and J usage is TRBJ2-5; possibly TRBD2 for D (7 bases). Trimming took 2 bases from V and 0 from J, leaving 16 bases between them. CDR3 size: 17 residues. Per the germline V gene, CDR1 is LNHNV and CDR2 is YYDKDF (reference sequence). CDR3 nucleotide sequence: TGTGCCACCAGCAGAACGGCGGCGGGGGCGCACCAAGAGACCCAGTACTTC. It specifies CATSRTAAGAHQETQYF.

This chain uses TRBV10-3 with TRBJ1-2; TRBD1 might be the D (5 bases). From germline, CDR1 is ENHRY and CDR2 SYGVKD. Trimming shortened V by 0 bases and J by 6 bases, and 8 bases separated the two germline ends. The CDR3 totals 13 residues. This CDR3 is CAISESGADGYTF. CDR3 coding DNA: TGTGCCATCAGTGAGTCAGGGGCGGATGGCTACACCTTC.

This sequence joins TRBV19 and TRBJ1-2; 10 bases align to TRBD1. V shed 6 bases and J 4 bases; nucleotides not matched to a gene: 8. The CDR3 consists of 15 residues. The germline gives CDR1 LNHDA, CDR2 SQIVND (reference sequence). The CDR3 spells CASRRSGQGFYGYTF. DNA for the CDR3: TGTGCCAGTAGACGATCGGGACAGGGGTTCTATGGCTACACCTTC.

V usage is TRBV19 and J usage is TRBJ1-2; 9 nucleotides line up with TRBD1. The V and J ends lost 6 bases and 5 bases, in that order; junction bases with no gene match: 19. Germline V gene sequence: CDR1 LNHDA, CDR2 SQIVND (reference sequence). The CDR3 is made up of 18 amino acids. CDR3 DNA sequence: TGTGCCAGTAGATCACCGGGGTTGGGACAGGGCGACAATTATGGCTACACCTTC. Its protein product is CASRSPGLGQGDNYGYTF. Drawing the rest from reference TRBV19 and TRBJ1-2, the complete variable domain is DGGITQSPKYLFRKEGQNVTLSCEQNLNHDAMYWYRQDPGQGLRLIYYSQIVNDFQKGDIAEGYSVSREKKESFPLTVTSAQKNPTAFYLCASRSPGLGQGDNYGYTFGSGTRLTVV.

This chain uses TRBV15 with TRBJ2-3; 10 bases map to TRBD1. With 3 bases clipped from V and 2 bases from J, the junction kept 5 bases outside the gene matches. The germline CDR1 and CDR2 sequences are LNHNV and YYDKDF (reference sequence). There are 16 residues in the CDR3. The CDR3 region is CATSSVRQGATDTQYF. CDR3 nucleotide sequence: TGTGCCACCAGCAGTGTGAGACAGGGGGCCACAGATACGCAGTATTTT.

The gene calls are TRBV5-5 and TRBJ2-3; 8 nucleotides align to TRBD2. The CDR3 is 16 residues long. V lost 0 bases, J lost 4 bases, and 7 bases stayed unmatched. CDR1 and CDR2 (germline): SGHKS, YYEKEE (reference sequence). The CDR3 coding sequence is TGTGCCAGCAGCTTGGACGCGCGGGGGGCTTCAGATACGCAGTATTTT. This gives the protein CASSLDARGASDTQYF.

The chain couples TRBV12-3 or TRBV12-4 to TRBJ2-1; TRBD1 aligns across 9 bases. V shed 8 bases, J shed 7 bases, and the junction held 3 bases outside the gene matches. The CDR3 loop spans 12 amino acids. DNA of the CDR3: TGTGCCAGCCGACAGGGGGGTAATGAGCAGTTCTTC. Amino acid sequence: CASRQGGNEQFF.

This chain connects TRBV9 to TRBJ1-5; 9 positions match TRBD1. The CDR3 covers 18 residues. Germline V gives CDR1 SGDLS, CDR2 YYNGEE. V shed 2 bases and J 0 bases; nucleotides not matched to a gene: 9. In nucleotides, the CDR3 is TGTGCCAGCAGCGTGGTCAGACAGGGGGAATTTAGCAATCAGCCCCAGCATTTT. This translates into CASSVVRQGEFSNQPQHF.

This rearrangement joins TRBV6-5 to TRBJ1-3; D gene ambiguous. The CDR3 totals 14 residues. Trimming pared 2 bases from V and 4 bases from J, leaving 9 bases between. In germline, CDR1 is MNHEY, CDR2 SVGAGI. The CDR3 reads CASSYAVSGNTIYF. The CDR3 coding sequence is TGTGCCAGCAGTTACGCGGTGAGCGGAAACACCATATATTTT.

The rearrangement joins TRBV6-1 to TRBJ2-1; D may be TRBD1 (6 bases). CDR1 is MNHNS and CDR2 is SASEGT in the germline V gene. V dropped 3 bases and J dropped 5 bases, with 14 bases sitting between them. The CDR3 sequence is 15 residues long. The CDR3 is CASSERQGYNNEQFF. Here the CDR3 DNA reads TGTGCCAGCAGTGAGAGGCAGGGGTACAACAATGAGCAGTTCTTC.

The sample holds a few counts of this clone. V and J are TRBV2 and TRBJ2-3; TRBD1 aligns across 9 bases. This CDR3 spans 18 amino acids. The germline V gene has CDR1 SNHLY and CDR2 FYNNEI. The junction had 13 bases not matched to a gene; V was cut back by 6 bases and J by 0 bases. CDR3 sequence reads: CASSTPGQGPPSTDTQYF. CDR3 bases: TGTGCCAGCAGCACCCCGGGACAGGGACCTCCTAGCACAGATACGCAGTATTTT.

The chain employs TRBV5-5 and TRBJ1-2; a weak D match, TRBD1 (6 bases). The CDR3 runs 14 residues. Germline-derived CDR1 and CDR2 are SGHKS and YYEKEE (reference sequence). The V and J ends lost 2 bases and 1 base respectively, with 9 bases between them. CDR3 in amino acids: CASSFGGLNYGYTF. The CDR3 coding sequence is TGTGCCAGCAGCTTTGGGGGCCTTAACTATGGCTACACCTTC.